This T cell receptor (beta chain) was observed in a study of T cells in narcolepsy. Across the whole study: Healthy controls were enrolled alongside patients with narcolepsy type 1 or type 2.

The germline gives CDR1 WNHNN, CDR2 SYGVQD (reference sequence). The length of the CDR3 is 14 residues. The V gene end was trimmed by 8 bases and the J gene end by 5 bases; junction bases not matched to a gene: 10. Whole-study findings and limits: Some memory CD4+ repertoires had no autoreactive clone sequences. Reportedly, autoreactive clonotypes were serially detected in patients' blood but not controls'. Comparing one patient's CSF and blood CD4+ clonotypes highlighted HCRT- and TRIB2-specific autoreactive clonotypes.

Using immunoSEQ multiplex PCR, the repertoire was profiled, and TCRdb retains in-frame clones only, with some absent. The sample gives more than 10,000 clones, 94% of which show up once; 1.1% is in the top ten. Points on this clone: Its antigen is as yet unknown.

The chain is built from TRBV10-1 and TRBJ1-1; TRBD1 aligns across 8 bases. The sequenced sample was CD45RA- memory CD4+ T cells from PBMCs. The source is a human donor with narcolepsy. The CDR3 DNA follows: TGCGCCAGCTCAGGGACAGGCGGCGAGACTGAAGCTTTCTTT. Translation: CASSGTGGETEAFF.